This record covers a single T cell receptor (beta chain). The data were obtained in a study of blood T cell repertoires in COVID-19. The overall study: Acute and convalescent COVID-19 samples came from the United States, Italy and Spain.

Seattle-derived patients entered the study during active infection and were followed longitudinally. In the source study's methods: Counts of nucleated cells, estimated from reference gene primer amplification, were obtained. The method was immunoSEQ multiplex PCR; TCRdb's version includes in-frame clones alone and lacks a portion of them. The V and J calls and clone size were taken over from that table, and D and trimming were inferred from the DNA. The profile shows about 350,000 clones, approximately 86% of them singletons. From germline, CDR1 is SGHRS and CDR2 YFSETQ. CDR3 length equals 15 residues. V was cut by 0 bases and J by 7 bases, with 13 bases left in between.

The TCR was taken from a woman aged 60-70 years with COVID-19, enrolled during active disease. Sequenced: peripheral blood. This rearrangement joins TRBV5-1 to TRBJ1-4; D might be TRBD1 (6 bases). This chain's CDR3 is CASSLARGPSEKLFF. In nucleotides, the CDR3 is TGCGCCAGCAGCTTGGCCAGGGGACCTAGTGAAAAACTGTTTTTT.